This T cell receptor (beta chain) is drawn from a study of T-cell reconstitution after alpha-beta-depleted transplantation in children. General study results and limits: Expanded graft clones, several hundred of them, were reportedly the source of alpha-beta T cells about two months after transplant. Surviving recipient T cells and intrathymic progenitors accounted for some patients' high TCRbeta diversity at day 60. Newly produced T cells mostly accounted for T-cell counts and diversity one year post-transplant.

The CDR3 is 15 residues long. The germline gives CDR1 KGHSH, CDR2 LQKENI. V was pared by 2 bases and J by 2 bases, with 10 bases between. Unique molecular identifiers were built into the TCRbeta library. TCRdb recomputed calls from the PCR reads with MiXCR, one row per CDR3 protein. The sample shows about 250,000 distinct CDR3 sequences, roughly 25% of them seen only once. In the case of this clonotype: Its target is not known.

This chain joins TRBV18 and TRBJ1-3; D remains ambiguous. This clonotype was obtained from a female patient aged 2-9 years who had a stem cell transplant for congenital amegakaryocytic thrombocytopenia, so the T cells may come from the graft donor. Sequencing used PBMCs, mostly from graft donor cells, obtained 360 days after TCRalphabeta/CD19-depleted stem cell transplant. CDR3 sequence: CASSPSGSAGNTIYF. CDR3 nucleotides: TGTGCCAGCTCACCATCCGGGTCTGCTGGAAACACCATATATTTT.